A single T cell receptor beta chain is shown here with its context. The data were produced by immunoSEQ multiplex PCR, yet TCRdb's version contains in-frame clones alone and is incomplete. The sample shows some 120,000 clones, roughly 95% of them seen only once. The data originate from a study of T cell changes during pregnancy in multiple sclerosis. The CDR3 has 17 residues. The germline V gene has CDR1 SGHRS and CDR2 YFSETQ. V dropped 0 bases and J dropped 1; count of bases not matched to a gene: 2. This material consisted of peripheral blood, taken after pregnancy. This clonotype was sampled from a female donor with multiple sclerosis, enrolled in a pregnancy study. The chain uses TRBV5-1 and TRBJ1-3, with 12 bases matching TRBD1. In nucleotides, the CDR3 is TGCGCCAGCAGCTTGGTGGGACAGGGGGCATCTGGAAACACCATATATTTT. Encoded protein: CASSLVGQGASGNTIYF.